This T cell receptor (beta chain) was retrieved from a study of CD8 T cells in ankylosing spondylitis. The CDR3 is 17 amino acids. V shed 3 bases and J 0 bases; nucleotides not matched to a gene: 2. TCRdb used MiXCR to reprocess the 5' RACE reads, holding one entry per CDR3 protein. There are about 300,000 distinct CDR3 sequences in the sample; around a tenth occur only once, and 8% to 9.5% lies in the top ten. This clonotype was found many times. This chain links TRBV12-3 or TRBV12-4 with TRBJ2-5, with 15 bases matching TRBD2. The receptor was derived from a female donor with ankylosing spondylitis or in good health (not recorded which). Sequencing was done on a sample of blood, either unsorted or a sorted T cell fraction (not recorded which). The DNA for the CDR3 is TGTGCCAGCAGTTTCGGACTAGCGGGGGGGTACCAAGAGACCCAGTACTTC. Its protein is CASSFGLAGGYQETQYF.